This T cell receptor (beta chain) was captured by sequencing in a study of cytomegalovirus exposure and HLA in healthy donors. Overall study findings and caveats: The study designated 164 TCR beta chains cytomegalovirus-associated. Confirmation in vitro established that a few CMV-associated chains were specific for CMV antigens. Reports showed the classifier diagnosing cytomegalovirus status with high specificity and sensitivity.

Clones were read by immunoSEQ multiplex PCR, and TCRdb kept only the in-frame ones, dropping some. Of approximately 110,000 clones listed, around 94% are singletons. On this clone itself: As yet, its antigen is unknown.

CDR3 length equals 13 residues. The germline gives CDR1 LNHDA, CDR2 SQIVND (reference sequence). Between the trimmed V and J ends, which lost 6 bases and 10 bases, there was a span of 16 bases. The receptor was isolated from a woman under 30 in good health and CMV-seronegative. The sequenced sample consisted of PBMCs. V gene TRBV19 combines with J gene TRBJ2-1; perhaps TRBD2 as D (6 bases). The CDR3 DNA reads TGTGCCAGTAGCCAACATCCAGGACTAGAGCAGTTCTTC. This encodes CASSQHPGLEQFF.